These 21 T cell receptor beta chains came from one sample sequenced in a study of blood T cell repertoires in COVID-19. Repertoires were generated with immunoSEQ multiplex PCR, while TCRdb's copy carries only in-frame clones and drops some. The table has about 130,000 clones, about four fifths seen once; the top ten hold roughly 12%. Material for sequencing was peripheral blood. All receptors derive from a man aged 55 to 70 with acute or convalescent COVID-19.

This sequence joins TRBV28 and TRBJ2-7, with D possibly TRBD2 on 7 matching bases. Germline CDR1 reads MDHEN; CDR2 reads SYDVKM. There are 15 residues in the CDR3. Between the trimmed V and J ends, which lost 6 bases and 0 bases, there was a span of 15 bases. The CDR3 DNA follows: TGTGCCAGCAGCCACGAGGGGGGGATCTCCTACGAGCAGTACTTC. Translated: CASSHEGGISYEQYF.

This clone has only one observation. The chain employs TRBV7-3 and TRBJ1-2; TRBD1 matches 9 bases. CDR3 length: 15 amino acids. Germline V CDR1 and CDR2: SGHTA, FQGTGA. V lost 5 bases, J lost 2 bases, and 6 bases stayed unmatched. CDR3 bases: TGTGCCAGCAGCCTACAGGGGGCTCCCAACTATGGCTACACCTTC. This sequence encodes CASSLQGAPNYGYTF. Full variable domain (remainder filled in from reference TRBV7-3 and TRBJ1-2): GAGVSQTPSNKVTEKGKYVELRCDPISGHTALYWYRQSLGQGPEFLIYFQGTGAADDSGLPNDRFFAVRPEGSVSTLKIQRTERGDSAVYLCASSLQGAPNYGYTFGSGTRLTVV.

The chain combines TRBV18 with TRBJ1-1; 7 bases fit TRBD1. The CDR3 is 17 residues long. The junction had 8 bases not matched to a gene; V was cut back by 0 bases and J by 1 base. CDR1 is KGHSH and CDR2 is LQKENI in the germline V gene. DNA of the CDR3: TGTGCCAGCTCACCACCTAACCGACAGGGCTGGAACACTGAAGCTTTCTTT. Its translation is CASSPPNRQGWNTEAFF.

This clone was detected only a few times. This chain connects TRBV28 to TRBJ1-4; D gene uncertain. The V gene lost 7 bases and the J gene lost 5 bases, with 14 bases spanning the gap. The CDR3 totals 14 residues. The V gene's germline CDR1 is MDHEN and CDR2 SYDVKM. This CDR3 reads CASTGRLGNEKLFF. Written as DNA, the CDR3 is TGTGCCAGCACGGGGAGGTTAGGGAATGAAAAACTGTTTTTT. Supplemented by reference TRBV28 and TRBJ1-4, the full variable domain reads DVKVTQSSRYLVKRTGEKVFLECVQDMDHENMFWYRQDPGLGLRLIYFSYDVKMKEKGDIPEGYSVSREKKERFSLILESASTNQTSMYLCASTGRLGNEKLFFGSGTQLSVL.

V and J are TRBV9 and TRBJ1-3; D possibly corresponds to TRBD1 (6 bases). The CDR3 covers 13 residues. Trimming pared 4 bases from V and 5 bases from J, leaving 10 bases between. CDR1 is SGDLS and CDR2 is YYNGEE in the germline V gene. DNA of the CDR3: TGTGCCAGCAGCCCAGGACAGAGAAACACCATATATTTT. It is translated as CASSPGQRNTIYF.

V gene TRBV9 combines with J gene TRBJ2-3; 12 bases agree with TRBD2. The germline CDR1 and CDR2 sequences are SGDLS and YYNGEE. J lost 0 bases, V lost 2 bases, and 4 bases had no gene match. The CDR3 covers 17 residues. CDR3 loop: CASSVSGTSGSTDTQYF. The CDR3 DNA follows: TGTGCCAGCAGCGTTAGTGGGACTAGCGGGAGCACAGATACGCAGTATTTT. Using reference TRBV9 and TRBJ2-3 for the parts outside the CDR3, the full variable domain is DSGVTQTPKHLITATGQRVTLRCSPRSGDLSVYWYQQSLDQGLQFLIQYYNGEERAKGNILERFSAQQFPDLHSELNLSSLELGDSALYFCASSVSGTSGSTDTQYFGPGTRLTVL.

The sample holds one count of this clone. The chain uses TRBV7-6 and TRBJ2-5; 13 bases map to TRBD2. The germline V gene has CDR1 SGHVS and CDR2 FNYEAQ. V was clipped by 5 bases and J by 3 bases; unmatched bases: 9. This CDR3 region has 17 residues. CDR3: CASSTTGTSGNKETQYF. The CDR3 DNA sequence: TGTGCCAGCAGCACAACCGGGACTAGCGGGAATAAAGAGACCCAGTACTTC. The full variable domain, rest sourced from reference TRBV7-6 and TRBJ2-5, is GAGVSQSPRYKVTKRGQDVALRCDPISGHVSLYWYRQALGQGPEFLTYFNYEAQQDKSGLPNDRFSAERPEGSISTLTIQRTEQRDSAMYRCASSTTGTSGNKETQYFGPGTRLLVL.

This rearrangement joins TRBV27 to TRBJ2-1; 12 nucleotides match TRBD2. V shed 4 bases, J shed 10 bases, and the junction held 8 bases outside the gene matches. Germline values: CDR1 MNHEY, CDR2 SMNVEV (reference sequence). CDR3 length: 15 residues. CDR3 protein: CASSSWTSGAHEQFF. CDR3 nucleotides: TGTGCCAGCAGTTCATGGACTAGCGGGGCTCACGAGCAGTTCTTC.

The J gene is TRBJ1-6, the V gene TRBV5-8; 7 nucleotides match TRBD1. Looked up from germline, CDR1 is SGHTS and CDR2 is YDEGEE. This CDR3 has 15 amino acids. Germline trimming cut 4 bases from V and 4 bases from J; bases unmatched to any gene: 5. The CDR3 bases are TGTGCCAGCAGCGATGACAGGGAATATAATTCACCCCTCCACTTT. Translation: CASSDDREYNSPLHF.

This clone was recorded a few times. The chain recombines TRBV6-5 with TRBJ2-2; the match to TRBD2 covers 7 bases. CDR1 is MNHEY and CDR2 is SVGAGI in the germline V gene. The CDR3 has 14 residues. The ends lost 7 bases at V and 9 bases at J; junction bases unmatched: 11. CDR3 in DNA: TGTGCCAGCACCCCTGCGGGGGATCAGAGGGAGCTGTTTTTT. This translates into CASTPAGDQRELFF.

The V gene is TRBV28, the J gene TRBJ1-4; 7 nucleotides line up with TRBD1. Germline V CDR1 and CDR2: MDHEN, SYDVKM. The ends lost 2 bases at V and 8 bases at J; junction bases unmatched: 8. This CDR3 comprises 15 residues. The DNA for the CDR3 is TGTGCCAGCAGTTTAGCACAGGGGTTATTGGAAAAACTGTTTTTT. Encoded protein: CASSLAQGLLEKLFF.

The chain uses TRBV27 and TRBJ1-6; D unclear. Trimming took off 8 bases at V and 3 bases at J, with 14 bases between the two ends. Germline V gene lookup returns CDR1 MNHEY and CDR2 SMNVEV (reference sequence). The CDR3 runs to 15 residues. CDR3 amino acids: CASLSRHDYNSPLHF. CDR3 DNA: TGTGCCAGCCTCAGCAGGCACGACTATAATTCACCCCTCCACTTT.

The J gene is TRBJ2-2, the V gene TRBV2; D unresolved. This CDR3 comprises 14 residues. V lost 6 bases, J lost 4 bases, and 12 bases lay in between. Germline loops: CDR1 SNHLY, CDR2 FYNNEI. CDR3 in DNA: TGTGCCAGCAGCGTCCCTGATAGCACCGGGGAGCTGTTTTTT. It translates to CASSVPDSTGELFF. Looking up the rest from reference TRBV2 and TRBJ2-2 gives the full variable domain: EPEVTQTPSHQVTQMGQEVILRCVPISNHLYFYWYRQILGQKVEFLVSFYNNEISEKSEIFDDQFSVERPDGSNFTLKIRSTKLEDSAMYFCASSVPDSTGELFFGEGSRLTVL.

This clone was observed a single time. This rearrangement joins TRBV14 to TRBJ2-7; 12 bases align to TRBD2. The CDR3 sequence is 16 residues long. Germline V lookup: CDR1 SGHDN, CDR2 FVKESK. Germline trimming cut 4 bases from V and 3 bases from J; bases unmatched to any gene: 7. CDR3 region: CASSRLPGLAGYEQYF. DNA for the CDR3: TGTGCCAGCAGCCGCCTACCGGGACTAGCGGGCTACGAGCAGTACTTC.

The chain has TRBV7-8 and TRBJ2-1, with a tentative D call TRBD2 (5 bases). This CDR3 comprises 15 residues. Trimming stripped 7 bases from V and 0 bases from J, with 13 bases between. Per the germline V gene, CDR1 is SGHVS and CDR2 is FQNEAQ. The CDR3 DNA reads TGTGCCAGCAACCCAATGGGGAGCTCCTACAATGAGCAGTTCTTC. Its translation is CASNPMGSSYNEQFF.

A single count supports this clone. The chain couples TRBV19 to TRBJ1-5; D remains ambiguous. CDR3 size: 17 residues. Germline V gene data show CDR1 as LNHDA and CDR2 as SQIVND (reference sequence). V dropped 7 bases and J dropped 7 bases, with 26 bases sitting between them. In DNA, the CDR3 is TGTGCCAGTACCGCCGGGATCGGGGTTCGGGTGGGGCAGCCCCAGCATTTT. Its translation is CASTAGIGVRVGQPQHF.

The chain recombines TRBV6-5 with TRBJ1-1; D gene uncertain. CDR3 length: 14 amino acids. V was shortened by 7 bases and J by 0 bases, with 12 bases between the two germline ends. Germline V lookup: CDR1 MNHEY, CDR2 SVGAGI. The CDR3 DNA sequence: TGTGCCAGCAACCCCAGGTGGATGAACACTGAAGCTTTCTTT. Translation gives CASNPRWMNTEAFF.

The chain carries TRBV7-3 and TRBJ2-7; 8 bases line up with TRBD2. CDR3 size: 16 residues. Germline V gene sequence: CDR1 SGHTA, CDR2 FQGTGA. The junction had 9 bases not matched to a gene; V was cut back by 3 bases and J by 2 bases. Here the CDR3 reads CASSLTGGLVPYEQYF. The CDR3 bases are TGTGCCAGCAGCTTGACGGGGGGACTAGTACCCTACGAGCAGTACTTC.

V is TRBV6-1 and J is TRBJ2-1; 10 bases are shared with TRBD2. The CDR3 has 15 amino acids. Unmatched junction bases numbered 13, after V lost 8 bases and J lost 9 bases. Germline lookup yields CDR1 MNHNS and CDR2 SASEGT. CDR3 protein: CASQLEREGVGEQFF. The CDR3 DNA is TGTGCCAGCCAGTTGGAGCGGGAGGGCGTAGGTGAGCAGTTCTTC.

This rearrangement joins TRBV5-1 to TRBJ2-2; D gene uncertain. V gave up 1 base and J gave up 4 bases, with 8 bases separating them. CDR1 SGHRS and CDR2 YFSETQ come from the germline V gene. There are 14 residues in the CDR3. This CDR3 is CASSLFQFTGELFF. As DNA, the CDR3 is TGCGCCAGCAGCTTGTTCCAGTTCACCGGGGAGCTGTTTTTT.

This rearrangement joins TRBV18 to TRBJ1-3; D is unresolved. The CDR3 consists of 14 residues. V lost 6 bases, J lost 4 bases, and 13 bases lay in between. Germline CDR1 is KGHSH and CDR2 is LQKENI. DNA of the CDR3: TGTGCCAGCTCCCCAATCGAACTCGGAAACACCATATATTTT. As protein: CASSPIELGNTIYF.